This T cell receptor (beta chain) was recorded in a study of blood T cell repertoires in COVID-19 (dated by TCRdb to 2019 to 2021). Some background on the complete study: Samples from collaborators originated in the United States, Italy and Spain and spanned both the acute and convalescent phases of COVID-19. The prospective study material was composed of cDNA or gDNA derived from T cells, B-cell-depleted T cells, or PBMCs. Subjects who had been exposed to COVID-19, were actively infected with it, or had recovered from it provided the deeply sampled blood TCRbeta repertoires that made up the dataset. The repertoires were made available in a free public database intended to serve as a resource for research on the immune response to SARS-CoV-2. The samples were drawn from the first 160 participants of the ongoing ImmuneRACE study and from over a thousand subjects provided by 6 global collaborators. A de-identified subject ID, COVID-19 status, age in years and sex were almost always included in the sample metadata. HLA class I and class II types, where available, came from metadata supplied by the sample provider rather than from assay-based typing.

The paper as a whole reports these results and caveats: Clinical and demographic metadata were provided uncurated, with the amount varying by source and participant.

This clone was seen a single time. Its antigen has not been determined. Per-base qualities were not stored, and no clone one base away is much larger. The V end loses 3 bases and the J end loses 6 bases, and a stretch of 5 bases separates them. CDR1 is given as PRHDT and CDR2 as FYEKMQ, both from the germline V gene (reference sequence). The CDR3 measures 12 amino acids from cysteine to phenylalanine. Of all the DNA, just the CDR3 is kept, 36 bases in frame from base 1. The collaborating institutions used their own protocols to collect whole blood in K2EDTA tubes. For TCRbeta analysis, collaborator samples were shipped as frozen whole blood, as isolated PBMCs, or as DNA extracted from either sample type. TCRbeta CDR3 regions were amplified from genomic DNA by means of the immunoSEQ Assay, a bias-controlled multiplex PCR. The authors' pipeline ran thus. Within the assay, amplification of reference gene primers was used to estimate how many nucleated cells each sample contained. To quantify the absolute abundance of each unique TCRbeta CDR3 rearrangement, sequence reads were collapsed and filtered. Productive Simpson clonality was computed per sample as the square root of Simpson's diversity index over productive rearrangements. TCRdb retrieved this table from immuneACCESS and kept in-frame rearrangements only. Not all clones are present; in checked studies, unresolved V genes account for under half, and no reason is known for the remainder. The D gene and trimming were derived from the DNA, and the V and J assignments and clone size from that table. This sample has under 95,000 clones in its table, and roughly four fifths of those were observed once. The ten largest account for approximately 1.3% of the sample.

The sequence was obtained from an elderly woman with acute or convalescent COVID-19. The sample was peripheral blood. The sequence links TRBV13 to TRBJ2-2; the D segment cannot be called with confidence. The base sequence is TGTGCCAGCAGCTTCAGGCCCGGGGAGCTGTTTTTT. Translated, it gives CASSFRPGELFF.